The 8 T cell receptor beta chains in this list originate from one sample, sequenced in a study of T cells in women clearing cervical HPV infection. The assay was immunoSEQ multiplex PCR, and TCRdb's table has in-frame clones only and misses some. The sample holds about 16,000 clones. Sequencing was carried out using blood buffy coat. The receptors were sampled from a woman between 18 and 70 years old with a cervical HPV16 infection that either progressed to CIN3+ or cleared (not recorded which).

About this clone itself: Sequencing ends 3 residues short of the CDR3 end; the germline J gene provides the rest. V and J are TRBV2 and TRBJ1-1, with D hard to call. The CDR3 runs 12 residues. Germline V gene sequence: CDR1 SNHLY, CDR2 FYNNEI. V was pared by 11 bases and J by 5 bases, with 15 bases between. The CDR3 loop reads CASRPGLTEAFF. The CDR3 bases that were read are TGTGCCTCGAGGCCAGGATTAACTGAA.

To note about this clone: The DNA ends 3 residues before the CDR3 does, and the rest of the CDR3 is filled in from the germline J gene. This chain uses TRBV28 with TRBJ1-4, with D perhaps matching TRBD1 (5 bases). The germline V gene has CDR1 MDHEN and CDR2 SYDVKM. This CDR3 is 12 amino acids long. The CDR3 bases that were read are TGTGCCAGCAGTTTGCTCAGGGTAGGA. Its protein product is CASSLLRVG. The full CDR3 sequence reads CASSLLRVGLFF.

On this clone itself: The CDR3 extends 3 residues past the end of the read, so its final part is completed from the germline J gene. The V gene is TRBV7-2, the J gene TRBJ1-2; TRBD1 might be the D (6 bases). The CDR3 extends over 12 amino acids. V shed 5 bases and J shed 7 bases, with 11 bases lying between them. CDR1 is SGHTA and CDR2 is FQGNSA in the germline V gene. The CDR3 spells CASSPDRTGYTF. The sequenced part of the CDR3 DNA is TGTGCCAGCAGCCCTGACAGGACTGGC.

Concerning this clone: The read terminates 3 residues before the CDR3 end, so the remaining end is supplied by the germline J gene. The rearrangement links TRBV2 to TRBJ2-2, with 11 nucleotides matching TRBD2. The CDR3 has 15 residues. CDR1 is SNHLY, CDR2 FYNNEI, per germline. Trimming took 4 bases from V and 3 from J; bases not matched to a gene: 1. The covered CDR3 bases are TGTGCCAGCAGTGGACTAGCGGGGCACACCGGGGAG. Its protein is CASSGLAGHTGE. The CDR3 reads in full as CASSGLAGHTGELFF.

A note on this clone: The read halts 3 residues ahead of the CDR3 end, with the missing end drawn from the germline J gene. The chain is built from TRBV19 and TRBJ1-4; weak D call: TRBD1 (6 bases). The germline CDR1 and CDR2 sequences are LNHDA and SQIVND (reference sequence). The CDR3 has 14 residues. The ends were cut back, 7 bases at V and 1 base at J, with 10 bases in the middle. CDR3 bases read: TGTGCCAGTAACCCGGGACAAACTAATGAAAAA. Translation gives CASNPGQTNEK. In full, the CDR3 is CASNPGQTNEKLFF.

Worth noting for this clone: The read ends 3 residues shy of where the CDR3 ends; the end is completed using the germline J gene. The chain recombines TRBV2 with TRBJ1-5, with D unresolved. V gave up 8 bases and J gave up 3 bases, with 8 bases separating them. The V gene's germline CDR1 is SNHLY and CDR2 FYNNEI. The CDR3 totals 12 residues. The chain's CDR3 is CASRRYNQPQHF. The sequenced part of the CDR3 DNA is TGTGCCAGCCGCCGCTACAATCAGCCC.

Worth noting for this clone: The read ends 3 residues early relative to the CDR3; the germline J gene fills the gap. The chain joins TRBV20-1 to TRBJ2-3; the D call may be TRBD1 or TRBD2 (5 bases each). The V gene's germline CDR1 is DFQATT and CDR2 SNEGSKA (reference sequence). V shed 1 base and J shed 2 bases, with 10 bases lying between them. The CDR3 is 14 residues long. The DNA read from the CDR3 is TGCAGTGCTAGAGTGAGGGGCCACACAGATACG. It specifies CSARVRGHTDT. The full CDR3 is CSARVRGHTDTQYF.

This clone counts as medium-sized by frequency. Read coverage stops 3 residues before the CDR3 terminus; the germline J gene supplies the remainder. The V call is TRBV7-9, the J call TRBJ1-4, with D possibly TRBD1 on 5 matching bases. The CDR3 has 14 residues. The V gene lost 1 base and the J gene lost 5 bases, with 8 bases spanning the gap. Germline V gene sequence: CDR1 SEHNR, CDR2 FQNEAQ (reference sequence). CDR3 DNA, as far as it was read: TGTGCCAGCAGCTTAGGACAGTTGAATGAAAAA. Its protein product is CASSLGQLNEK. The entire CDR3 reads CASSLGQLNEKLFF.